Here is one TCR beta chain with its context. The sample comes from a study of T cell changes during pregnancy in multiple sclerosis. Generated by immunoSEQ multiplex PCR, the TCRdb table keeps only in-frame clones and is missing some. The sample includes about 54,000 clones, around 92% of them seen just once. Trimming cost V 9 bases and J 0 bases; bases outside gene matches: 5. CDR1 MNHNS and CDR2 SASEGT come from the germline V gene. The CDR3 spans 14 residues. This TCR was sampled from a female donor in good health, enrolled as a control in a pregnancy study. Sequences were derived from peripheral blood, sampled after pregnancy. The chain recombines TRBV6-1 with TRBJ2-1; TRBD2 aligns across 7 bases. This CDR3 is CASEIAGSYNEQFF. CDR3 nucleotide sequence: TGTGCCAGTGAGATAGCGGGCTCCTACAATGAGCAGTTCTTC.